The clone carrying this T cell receptor (beta chain) has more than one count but fewer than ten. This entry belongs to a study of cytomegalovirus exposure and HLA in healthy donors. Both 60 Vbeta primers and 13 Jbeta primers went into the PCR. Sequenced by immunoSEQ multiplex PCR; TCRdb stores in-frame clones only, minus some. The data contain about 130,000 clones, roughly 68% of them singletons. The receptor was derived from a woman aged 45-65 years in good health and CMV-seropositive. Material: PBMCs.

In nucleotides, the CDR3 is TGTGCCAGCAGTGACCCCAAGGGACAGGGGACTTGGAATGAGCAGTTCTTC. It yields the protein CASSDPKGQGTWNEQFF. The chain links TRBV25-1 to TRBJ2-1, with 10 bases fitting TRBD1. The CDR3 sequence is 17 residues long. The ends lost 3 bases at V and 7 bases at J; junction bases unmatched: 12. Per the germline V gene, CDR1 is MGHDK and CDR2 is SYGVNS.